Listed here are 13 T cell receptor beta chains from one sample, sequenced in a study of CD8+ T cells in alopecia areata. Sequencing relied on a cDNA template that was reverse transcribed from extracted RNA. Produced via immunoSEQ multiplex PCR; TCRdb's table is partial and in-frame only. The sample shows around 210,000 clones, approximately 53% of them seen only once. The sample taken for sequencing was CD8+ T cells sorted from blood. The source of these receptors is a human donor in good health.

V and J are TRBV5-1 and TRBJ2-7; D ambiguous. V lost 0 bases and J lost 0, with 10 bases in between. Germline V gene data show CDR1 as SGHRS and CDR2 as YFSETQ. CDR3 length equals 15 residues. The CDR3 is CASSLEGSNSYEQYF. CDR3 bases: TGCGCCAGCAGCTTGGAGGGCTCCAACTCCTACGAGCAGTACTTC.

CDR3: CASSVASAAGAVTDTQYF. The CDR3 DNA reads TGTGCCAGCAGCGTAGCTTCGGCAGCGGGGGCCGTAACAGATACGCAGTATTTT. The chain carries TRBV9 and TRBJ2-3; 8 bases agree with TRBD2. J was trimmed by 3 bases and V by 0 bases; bases with no gene match: 12. The germline CDR1 and CDR2 sequences are SGDLS and YYNGEE. CDR3 length: 18 residues. The variable domain in full, with the rest retrieved from reference TRBV9 and TRBJ2-3, is DSGVTQTPKHLITATGQRVTLRCSPRSGDLSVYWYQQSLDQGLQFLIQYYNGEERAKGNILERFSAQQFPDLHSELNLSSLELGDSALYFCASSVASAAGAVTDTQYFGPGTRLTVL.

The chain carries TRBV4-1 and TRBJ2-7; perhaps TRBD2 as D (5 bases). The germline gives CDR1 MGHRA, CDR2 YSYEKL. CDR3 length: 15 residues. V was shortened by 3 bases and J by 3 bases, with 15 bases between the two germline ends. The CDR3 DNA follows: TGCGCCAGCAGCCAGAAATTTACTGGAGGCTACGAGCAGTACTTC. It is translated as CASSQKFTGGYEQYF.

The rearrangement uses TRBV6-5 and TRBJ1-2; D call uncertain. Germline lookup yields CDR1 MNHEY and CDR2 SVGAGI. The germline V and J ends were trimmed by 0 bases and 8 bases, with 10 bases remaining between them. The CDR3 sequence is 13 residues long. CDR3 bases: TGTGCCAGCAGTTACTCATCGACTTGGGGCTACACCTTC. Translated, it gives CASSYSSTWGYTF.

The CDR3 DNA sequence: TGTGCCAGCAGCCCACCGACTAGCGGGGGGGACTACGAGCAGTACTTC. This translates into CASSPPTSGGDYEQYF. This chain links TRBV13 with TRBJ2-7, with 14 bases identical to TRBD2. Germline CDR1 and CDR2: PRHDT and FYEKMQ (reference sequence). The CDR3 extends over 16 amino acids. V lost 5 bases, J lost 3 bases, and 6 bases stayed unmatched.

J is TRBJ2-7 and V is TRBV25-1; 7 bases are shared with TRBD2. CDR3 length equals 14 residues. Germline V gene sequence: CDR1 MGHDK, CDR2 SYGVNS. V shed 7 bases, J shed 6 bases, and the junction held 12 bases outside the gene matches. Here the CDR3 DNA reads TGTGCCAGCATCGAACTCGGGGGGTTGGGCGAGCAGTACTTC. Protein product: CASIELGGLGEQYF.

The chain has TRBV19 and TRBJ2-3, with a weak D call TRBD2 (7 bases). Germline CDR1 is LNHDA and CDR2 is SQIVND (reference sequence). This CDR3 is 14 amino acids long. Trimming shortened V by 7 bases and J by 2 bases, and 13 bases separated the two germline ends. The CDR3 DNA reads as TGTGCCAGTAACCTAGGGGGGGTCACAGATACGCAGTATTTT. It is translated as CASNLGGVTDTQYF.

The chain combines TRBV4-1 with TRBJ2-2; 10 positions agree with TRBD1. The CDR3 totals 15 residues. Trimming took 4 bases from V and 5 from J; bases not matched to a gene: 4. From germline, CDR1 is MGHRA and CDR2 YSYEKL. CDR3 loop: CASSRGTGDTGELFF. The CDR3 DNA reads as TGCGCCAGCAGCCGGGGGACAGGGGATACCGGGGAGCTGTTTTTT.

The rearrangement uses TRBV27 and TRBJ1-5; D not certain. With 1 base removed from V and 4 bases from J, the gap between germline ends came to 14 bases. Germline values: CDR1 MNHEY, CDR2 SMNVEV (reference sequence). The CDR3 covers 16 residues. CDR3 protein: CASSLLAPQGNQPQHF. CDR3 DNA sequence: TGTGCCAGCAGTTTATTAGCCCCCCAAGGGAATCAGCCCCAGCATTTT.

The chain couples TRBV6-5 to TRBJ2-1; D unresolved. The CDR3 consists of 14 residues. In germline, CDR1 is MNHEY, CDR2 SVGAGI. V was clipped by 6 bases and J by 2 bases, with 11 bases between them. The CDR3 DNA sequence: TGTGCCAGCAGCACCCATATCACCTACAATGAGCAGTTCTTC. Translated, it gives CASSTHITYNEQFF.

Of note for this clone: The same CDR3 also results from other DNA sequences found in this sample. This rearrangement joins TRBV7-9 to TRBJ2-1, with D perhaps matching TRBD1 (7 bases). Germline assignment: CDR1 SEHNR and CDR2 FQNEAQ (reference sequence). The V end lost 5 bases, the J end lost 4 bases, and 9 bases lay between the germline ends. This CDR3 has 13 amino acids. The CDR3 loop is CASSQGGYNEQFF. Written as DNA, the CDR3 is TGTGCCAGCAGCCAGGGGGGTTACAATGAGCAGTTCTTC.

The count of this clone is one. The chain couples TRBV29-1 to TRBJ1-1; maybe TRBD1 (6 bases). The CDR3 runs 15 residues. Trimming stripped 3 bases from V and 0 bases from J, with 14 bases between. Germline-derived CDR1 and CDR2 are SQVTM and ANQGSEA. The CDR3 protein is CSVEDSLFMNTEAFF. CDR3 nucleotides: TGCAGCGTTGAGGACAGCCTTTTCATGAACACTGAAGCTTTCTTT.

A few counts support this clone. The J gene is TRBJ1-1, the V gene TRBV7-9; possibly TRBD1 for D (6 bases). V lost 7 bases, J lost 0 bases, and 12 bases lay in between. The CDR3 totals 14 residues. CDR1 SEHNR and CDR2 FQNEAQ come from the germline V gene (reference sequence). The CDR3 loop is CASTKDSLNTEAFF. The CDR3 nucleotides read TGTGCCAGCACCAAGGACAGTCTGAACACTGAAGCTTTCTTT.